A selection of T cell receptor beta chains follows, all from one sample in a study. TCRdb itself ran the 5' RACE reads through MiXCR, one entry per CDR3 protein. The sample includes 35,000 to 50,000 distinct CDR3 sequences, 20% to 25% seen only once; the top ten take just over 4%. The sequenced sample consisted of Tregs sorted from blood. These receptors came from a female donor with breast cancer. The CDR3 runs from the conserved cysteine through the conserved F or W. The D gene is left open where the match is weak. Size values are once, few and many counts, or a class for expanded clones, and some rows have none.

D gene	clone size	V gene	CDR3 length	J gene	CDR3 protein	CDR3 DNA
.	.	TRBV14	14	TRBJ2-5	CASSQREYQETQYF	TGTGCCAGCAGCCAACGAGAGTACCAAGAGACCCAGTACTTC
.	few	TRBV9	13	TRBJ2-7	CASSVGDSYEQYF	TGTGCCAGCAGCGTAGGGGACTCCTACGAGCAGTACTTC
.	few	TRBV10-3	15	TRBJ2-5	CAVSDPAGIRETQYF	TGTGCCGTCAGTGATCCGGCAGGGATTAGGGAGACCCAGTACTTC
TRBD2	few	TRBV6-5	19	TRBJ2-1	CANLKSRSGRAFSVHEQFF	TGTGCAAACCTAAAGTCCCGTAGCGGGAGGGCCTTCAGTGTCCATGAGCAGTTCTTC
.	.	TRBV5-1	15	TRBJ2-7	CASSFGLAFSYEQYF	TGCGCCAGCAGCTTTGGGCTAGCGTTCTCCTACGAGCAGTACTTC
.	.	TRBV5-6	13	TRBJ2-2	CASRYGRTGELFF	TGTGCCAGCAGATATGGACGGACCGGGGAGCTGTTTTTT
.	many	TRBV4-1	14	TRBJ1-2	CASSQPDSAYGYTF	TGCGCCAGCAGTCAACCCGACAGCGCCTATGGCTACACCTTC
.	.	TRBV11-3	16	TRBJ2-1	CASSFRGGPNYNEQFF	TGTGCCAGCAGCTTTAGAGGGGGACCGAATTACAATGAGCAGTTCTTC
TRBD1	.	TRBV12-3/TRBV12-4	16	TRBJ2-2	CASGRRTGMNTGELFF	TGTGCCAGCGGTCGTCGGACAGGGATGAACACCGGGGAGCTGTTTTTT
.	many	TRBV6-2/TRBV6-3	12	TRBJ2-7	CASSYVIYEQYF	TGTGCCAGCAGTTACGTTATCTACGAGCAGTACTTC
.	.	TRBV5-1	14	TRBJ2-2	CASSLEGNTGELFF	TGCGCCAGCAGCTTGGAAGGAAACACCGGGGAGCTGTTTTTT
.	.	TRBV12-3/TRBV12-4	13	TRBJ2-3	CASSLVVGNTQYF	TGTGCCAGCAGTTTAGTAGTGGGGAATACGCAGTATTTT
TRBD2	.	TRBV27	14	TRBJ2-2	CASGDYWNTGELFF	TGTGCCAGCGGGGACTACTGGAACACCGGGGAGCTGTTTTTT
TRBD1	many	TRBV15	13	TRBJ2-7	CATSSDRVYEQYF	TGTGCCACCAGCAGCGACAGGGTATACGAGCAGTACTTC
.	.	TRBV3-1	16	TRBJ2-2	CASSQSLGTFTGELFF	TGTGCCAGCAGCCAATCTCTCGGGACTTTCACCGGGGAGCTGTTTTTT
TRBD2	.	TRBV5-1	15	TRBJ2-7	CASSLDLAGVDEQYF	TGCGCCAGCAGCTTGGACCTAGCGGGAGTCGACGAGCAGTACTTC
.	.	TRBV2	12	TRBJ2-7	CASTPGPYEQYF	TGTGCCAGCACCCCGGGCCCCTACGAGCAGTACTTC
TRBD2	.	TRBV5-6	15	TRBJ2-5	CASSPSGRAEETQYF	TGTGCCAGCAGCCCTAGCGGGAGGGCCGAGGAGACCCAGTACTTC
.	.	TRBV21-1	15	TRBJ2-7	CASSKEREDSYEQYF	TGTGCCAGCAGCAAAGAACGGGAGGACTCCTACGAGCAGTACTTC
.	.	TRBV7-3	15	TRBJ2-1	CASSLTADPNNEQFF	TGTGCCAGCAGCTTAACGGCGGACCCTAACAATGAGCAGTTCTTC
.	.	TRBV28	17	TRBJ1-1	CASSFLEGSFMNTEAFF	TGTGCCAGCAGTTTCCTGGAAGGAAGTTTCATGAACACTGAAGCTTTCTTT
.	many	TRBV20-1	15	TRBJ2-7	CSARDSKTISYEQYF	TGCAGTGCTAGAGATAGTAAGACAATATCCTACGAGCAGTACTTC
TRBD2	many	TRBV12-3/TRBV12-4	15	TRBJ2-2	CASIISGVYTGELFF	TGTGCCAGCATCATTAGCGGGGTCTACACCGGGGAGCTGTTTTTT
.	many	TRBV27	14	TRBJ2-1	CASSLWDTNNEQFF	TGTGCCAGCAGTTTATGGGACACCAACAATGAGCAGTTCTTC
.	many	TRBV6-5	15	TRBJ1-1	CASSYDVEDSAEAFF	TGTGCCAGCAGTTACGACGTCGAGGACTCCGCTGAAGCTTTCTTT
.	.	TRBV28	12	TRBJ1-1	CASSPSRAEAFF	TGTGCCAGCAGTCCGTCCAGGGCTGAAGCTTTCTTT
.	.	TRBV20-1	15	TRBJ2-7	CSARGLTLLSYEQYF	TGCAGTGCTAGAGGCTTAACGCTCCTCTCCTACGAGCAGTACTTC
.	few	TRBV4-1	15	TRBJ2-3	CASSQVGTSTDTQYF	TGCGCCAGCAGCCAAGTGGGGACTAGCACAGATACGCAGTATTTT